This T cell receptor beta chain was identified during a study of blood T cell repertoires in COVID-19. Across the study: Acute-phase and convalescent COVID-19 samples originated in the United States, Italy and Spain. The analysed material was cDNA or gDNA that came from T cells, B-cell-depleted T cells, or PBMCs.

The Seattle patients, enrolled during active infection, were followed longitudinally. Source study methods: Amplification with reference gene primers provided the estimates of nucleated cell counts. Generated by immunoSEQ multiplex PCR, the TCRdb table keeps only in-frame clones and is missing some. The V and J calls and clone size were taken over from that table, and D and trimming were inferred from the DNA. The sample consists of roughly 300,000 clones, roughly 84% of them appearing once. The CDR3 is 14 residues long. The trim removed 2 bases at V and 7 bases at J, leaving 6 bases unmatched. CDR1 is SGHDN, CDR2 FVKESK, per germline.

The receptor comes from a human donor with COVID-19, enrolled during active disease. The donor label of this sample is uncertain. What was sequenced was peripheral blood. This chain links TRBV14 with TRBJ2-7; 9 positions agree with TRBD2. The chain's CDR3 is CASSQSSGGREQYF. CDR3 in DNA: TGTGCCAGCAGCCAAAGCAGCGGGGGGCGTGAGCAGTACTTC.